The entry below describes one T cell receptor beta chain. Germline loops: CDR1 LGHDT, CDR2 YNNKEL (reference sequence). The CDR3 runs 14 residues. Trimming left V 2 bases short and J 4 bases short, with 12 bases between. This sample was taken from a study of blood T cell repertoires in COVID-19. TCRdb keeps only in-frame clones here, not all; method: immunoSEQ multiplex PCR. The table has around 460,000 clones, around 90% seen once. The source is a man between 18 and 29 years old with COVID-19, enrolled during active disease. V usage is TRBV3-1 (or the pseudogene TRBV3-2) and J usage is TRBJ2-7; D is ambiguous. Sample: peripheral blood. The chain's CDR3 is CASSQSTDPYEQYF. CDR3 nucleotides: TGTGCCAGCAGCCAAAGTACAGACCCGTACGAGCAGTACTTC.